This TCR beta chain was recorded in a study of T cell changes during pregnancy in multiple sclerosis. Germline lookup yields CDR1 GTSNPN and CDR2 SVGIG (reference sequence). The CDR3 contains 18 residues. Losses at the gene ends were 0 bases for V and 0 bases for J; bases not matched to a gene: 7. Clones were read by immunoSEQ multiplex PCR, and TCRdb kept only the in-frame ones, dropping some. The table lists about 53,000 clones, about 90% of them singletons. This sequence originates from a female donor with multiple sclerosis, enrolled in a pregnancy study. This sample comprised CD4+ T cells from peripheral blood mononuclear cells, obtained in the third trimester of pregnancy. The chain carries TRBV30 and TRBJ2-2; TRBD2 matches at 10 bases. In nucleotides, the CDR3 is TGTGCCTGGAGTGTACGTACTAGCGGGGCCTCGAACACCGGGGAGCTGTTTTTT. Protein sequence: CAWSVRTSGASNTGELFF.